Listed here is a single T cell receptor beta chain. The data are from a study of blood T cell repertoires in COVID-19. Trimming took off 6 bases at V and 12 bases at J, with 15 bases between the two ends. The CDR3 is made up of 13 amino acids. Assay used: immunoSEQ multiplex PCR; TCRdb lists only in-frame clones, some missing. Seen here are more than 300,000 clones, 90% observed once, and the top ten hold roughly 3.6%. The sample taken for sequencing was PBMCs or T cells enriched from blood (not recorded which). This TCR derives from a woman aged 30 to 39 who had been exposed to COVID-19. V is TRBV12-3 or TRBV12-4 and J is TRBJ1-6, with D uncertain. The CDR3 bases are TGTGCCAGCAGGCGTCTGGTCACGGTACCCCTCCACTTT. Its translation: CASRRLVTVPLHF.